This T cell receptor (beta chain) is from a study of Ad26.COV2.S vaccination and SARS-CoV-2 variants. This table comes from immunoSEQ multiplex PCR, and its TCRdb copy is limited to in-frame clones, with some not included. The table lists 440,000 or so clones, 70% to 90% of them singletons. V dropped 5 bases and J dropped 1; count of bases not matched to a gene: 4. The CDR3 extends over 13 amino acids. CDR1 and CDR2 (germline): GTSNPN, SVGIG (reference sequence). Treatment here: around 19 received Ad26.COV2.S at low or high dose, single or two shots; about 5 received placebo; per-sample allocation not given. Collection of samples fell on day 63 after the first vaccine or placebo injection. Points on this clone: Its antigen is unidentified. The identical CDR3 is also encoded by other nucleotide sequences in the sample.

General observations from the study: Vaccine and placebo groups showed comparable non-spike TCR breadth. The TCR breadth and depth analyses may have produced an underestimate of total T cell responses.

Sequencing used peripheral blood, obtained in a trial of Ad26.COV2.S vaccine versus placebo. The TCR originated in a person between 18 and 60 years old who received the Ad26.COV2.S COVID-19 vaccine or a placebo. The V gene is TRBV30, the J gene TRBJ1-1; 7 bases are a match to TRBD1. In DNA form, the CDR3 reads TGTGCCTGGGGGGGACAGCCGAACACTGAAGCTTTCTTT. Translation gives CAWGGQPNTEAFF.